The rows below give T cell receptor beta chains drawn from one sample of a study of patients and donors after allogeneic stem cell transplantation. MiXCR was run by TCRdb on the RT-PCR reads, yielding one entry per CDR3 protein. Of 920,000 or so distinct CDR3 sequences in the sample, approximately 18% were seen once. The sample was blood, either unsorted or a sorted T cell fraction (not recorded which). The source is a human donor who was either an allogeneic HSCT recipient or a stem cell or donor lymphocyte infusion donor (not recorded which). It is not recorded whose cells these are; they may come from a transplant donor. Both conserved end residues are part of each CDR3. Fields, in order: V gene, J gene, clone size, D gene, CDR3 DNA, CDR3 protein. The D gene is left open where the match is weak. Expanded clones get a size class; other rows say once, few or many, or leave the size out.

TRBV6-6	TRBJ2-1	-	TRBD2	TGTGCCACTAACGGGGGGGCCCATGAGCAGTTCTTC	CATNGGAHEQFF
TRBV7-2	TRBJ2-7	few	-	TGTGCCAGCAGCTTATCCGGGGCGGGACGTTACGAGCAGTACTTC	CASSLSGAGRYEQYF
TRBV20-1	TRBJ2-3	-	TRBD2	TGCAGTGCTACGGGGCCGACTAGCGGGAGGCGTGGCACAGATACGCAGTATTTT	CSATGPTSGRRGTDTQYF
TRBV12-3/TRBV12-4	TRBJ2-3	-	TRBD1	TGTGCCAGCAGCCCATCTGTGTCGGGACAGGGCACAGATACGCAGTATTTT	CASSPSVSGQGTDTQYF
TRBV13	TRBJ2-7	-	TRBD2	TGTGCCAGCAGTCCGGGACTAGCGGGAGTGCCCCCCTACGAGCAGTACTTC	CASSPGLAGVPPYEQYF
TRBV2	TRBJ2-3	-	-	TGTGCCAGCAGTGAGGGGGTGTCTGCAGATACGCAGTATTTT	CASSEGVSADTQYF
TRBV28	TRBJ1-1	-	TRBD1	TGTGCCAGCAGTCCTCACAGGGGGGTCGCTGAAGCTTTCTTT	CASSPHRGVAEAFF
TRBV15	TRBJ1-1	-	-	TGTGCCACCAGCAGAGCTTCACCTCCAGCTTTCTTT	CATSRASPPAFF
TRBV20-1	TRBJ1-2	many	-	TGCAGTGCAACACCGGGACACCGAAACTATGGCTACACCTTC	CSATPGHRNYGYTF
TRBV25-1	TRBJ1-1	-	-	TGTGCCAGCAGTGAATCCGGGGTCAGGGTGGCTTTCTTT	CASSESGVRVAFF
TRBV7-9	TRBJ2-2	-	TRBD2	TGTGCCAGCGTCCTGACAGCGGGAGCCCACGGGGAGCTGTTTTTT	CASVLTAGAHGELFF
TRBV27	TRBJ2-7	-	-	TGTGCCAGCATGAACGTGGGGGGCATTAGCTCCTACGAGCAGTACTTC	CASMNVGGISSYEQYF
TRBV28	TRBJ2-7	-	-	TGTGCCAGCAGTTTATCGGGAGCCCAGTACGAGCAGTACTTC	CASSLSGAQYEQYF
TRBV5-1	TRBJ2-5	few	TRBD2	TGCGCCAGCAGCACCGGACTAGCGGGTTCCCAAGAGACCCAGTACTTC	CASSTGLAGSQETQYF
TRBV7-9	TRBJ2-1	many	TRBD2	TGTGCCAGCAGCTTAGAGGCGGGGGGGCCCAATGAGCAGTTCTTC	CASSLEAGGPNEQFF
TRBV25-1	TRBJ2-7	-	TRBD2	TGTGCCAGTGGGACTAGCGTGCTCGAGCAGTACTTC	CASGTSVLEQYF
TRBV4-2	TRBJ2-5	-	TRBD2	TGTGCCAGCAGCCAGACCACAACTACTACTAGCGGGAGACGGGAGACCCAGTACTTC	CASSQTTTTTSGRRETQYF
TRBV2	TRBJ1-6	few	TRBD1	TGTGCCAGCACAGGGGACAGGACTATAGTTAATTCACCCCTCCACTTT	CASTGDRTIVNSPLHF
TRBV4-1	TRBJ2-5	-	TRBD2	TGCGCCAGCAGCCACCCCTCTCCAGCGGGAGAATACTGGGAGACCCAGTACTTC	CASSHPSPAGEYWETQYF
TRBV4-3	TRBJ2-3	few	TRBD2	TGCGCCAGCAGCCAAGATGGGCTAGCGGCACCCACAGATACGCAGTATTTT	CASSQDGLAAPTDTQYF
TRBV12-3/TRBV12-4	TRBJ1-1	-	-	TGTGCCAGCAGTTTCGGCTGGGGAGCTTTCTTT	CASSFGWGAFF
TRBV10-3	TRBJ1-2	-	-	TGTGCCATCAGTGACTTTAGAGATGGCTACACCTTC	CAISDFRDGYTF
TRBV12-3/TRBV12-4	TRBJ2-1	few	TRBD2	TGTGCCAGCAGTAAGAGCGGGACCTACAATGAGCAGTTCTTC	CASSKSGTYNEQFF
TRBV6-5	TRBJ2-1	-	-	TGTGCCAGCAGTTACTCAGGGCAGGGGTCGTATGAGCAGTTCTTC	CASSYSGQGSYEQFF
TRBV6-1	TRBJ2-6	-	TRBD1	TGTGCCAGCAGACGCACGATAGACAGGGACTCTGGGGCCAACGTCCTGACTTTC	CASRRTIDRDSGANVLTF
TRBV7-8	TRBJ2-7	-	TRBD1	TGTGCCAGCAGGGGCAGGGGGCTCTACGAGCAGTACTTC	CASRGRGLYEQYF
TRBV15	TRBJ2-1	-	TRBD2	TGTGCCACCAGCAGAGATTTGGGGACTAGCTACAATGAGCAGTTCTTC	CATSRDLGTSYNEQFF
TRBV18	TRBJ2-3	-	-	TGTGCCAGCTCACCGGTCAGGTCCAAAGACACAGATACGCAGTATTTT	CASSPVRSKDTDTQYF
TRBV10-3	TRBJ2-1	-	-	TGTGCCATCAGTGAGTCAGGGGTCAATGAGCAGTTCTTC	CAISESGVNEQFF
TRBV20-1	TRBJ1-1	-	TRBD1	TGCAGTGCCACCCGGACAGGGGGCACTGAAGCTTTCTTT	CSATRTGGTEAFF
TRBV6-4	TRBJ1-5	few	-	TGTGCCAGCACCAGGGTGGGCAATCAGCCCCAGCATTTT	CASTRVGNQPQHF
TRBV4-1	TRBJ2-4	few	-	TGCGCCAGCAGCGGTCGGGGCCAAAACATTCAGTACTTC	CASSGRGQNIQYF
TRBV15	TRBJ2-1	few	-	TGTGCCACCAGCAGAGAGGCTTTGGAGTATTACAATGAGCAGTTCTTC	CATSREALEYYNEQFF
TRBV6-1	TRBJ1-1	-	-	TGTGCCAGCAGTGAGCTCCTTCTTGCAGGGAAGGATACTGAAGCTTTCTTT	CASSELLLAGKDTEAFF
TRBV20-1	TRBJ2-7	many	-	TGCAGTGCTAGACGGTCCTACGAGCAGTACTTC	CSARRSYEQYF
TRBV7-9	TRBJ1-1	few	-	TGTGCCAGCAGCTTAGACAGCTTGCCGAACACTGAAGCTTTCTTT	CASSLDSLPNTEAFF
TRBV5-1	TRBJ2-3	few	-	TGCGCCAGCAGCGCTGGGCGGGCTAGCACAGATACGCAGTATTTT	CASSAGRASTDTQYF
TRBV2	TRBJ2-5	few	TRBD1	TGTGCCAGCAGGGGGAACAGGGGAGAGACCCAGTACTTC	CASRGNRGETQYF
TRBV15	TRBJ1-6	few	-	TGTGCCACCAGCAGAGATTCGGGCTCAGATTCACCCCTCCACTTT	CATSRDSGSDSPLHF
TRBV12-3/TRBV12-4	TRBJ2-3	many	TRBD2	TGTGCCAGCAGTCTGGGGACTAGCGGGGGGGCCAGGGATACGCAGTATTTT	CASSLGTSGGARDTQYF
TRBV5-1	TRBJ2-2	few	-	TGCGCCAGCAGCCGCAGTGGGTCGAGCACCGGGGAGCTGTTTTTT	CASSRSGSSTGELFF
TRBV18	TRBJ1-5	-	-	TGTGCCAGCTCACCATACGGCCCAGGGGAGGGCAATCAGCCCCAGCATTTT	CASSPYGPGEGNQPQHF
TRBV12-3/TRBV12-4	TRBJ2-3	few	-	TGTGCCAGCAGGAGCCAGGCGGGTACGCAGTATTTT	CASRSQAGTQYF
TRBV6-1	TRBJ2-4	-	-	TGTGCCAGCAGTGAACTGATAGCCAAAAACATTCAGTACTTC	CASSELIAKNIQYF
TRBV5-1	TRBJ2-1	few	TRBD2	TGCGCCAGCAGCTTAAGGACTAGCGGGAGTGATTCCAATGAGCAGTTCTTC	CASSLRTSGSDSNEQFF
TRBV25-1	TRBJ2-1	few	-	TGTGCCAGCGGGGAGGGGGGGGGACCCTACAATGAGCAGTTCTTC	CASGEGGGPYNEQFF
TRBV5-1	TRBJ2-7	many	-	TGCGCCAGCAGCTTACCCGGGAACGAGCAGTACTTC	CASSLPGNEQYF
TRBV5-1	TRBJ1-2	-	-	TGCGCCAGCAGTCTTGGATCGGACAGTTCTAACTATGGCTACACCTTC	CASSLGSDSSNYGYTF
TRBV6-2/TRBV6-3	TRBJ2-7	-	-	TGTGCCAGCAGTTACGGTGTAGCCTACGAGCAGTACTTC	CASSYGVAYEQYF
TRBV6-2/TRBV6-3	TRBJ1-2	few	TRBD1	TGTGCCAGCAGTTACCAGGGGGGCTATGGCTACACCTTC	CASSYQGGYGYTF
TRBV27	TRBJ2-5	few	-	TGTGCCAGCCCCCCCAGGGAATGGGGCAAAGAGACCCAGTACTTC	CASPPREWGKETQYF